This T cell receptor (beta chain) derives from a study of cytomegalovirus exposure and HLA in healthy donors. Study information: Ancestry clustering placed about 80% of about 400 genotyped donors in the Caucasian-associated cluster. Study findings and constraints: CMV serostatus was the only recorded immune exposure for donors. Analysis performed later showed TCR beta chains linked to HLA being more clonally expanded than equally common others. The classifier, whose performance was assessed in both the original and validation cohorts, reportedly diagnosed cytomegalovirus status with high specificity and sensitivity.

Primers for the PCR totalled 60 Vbeta and 13 Jbeta. Sequencing was performed with immunoSEQ multiplex PCR; in TCRdb, only in-frame clones are kept and a portion is missing. The repertoire holds approximately 73,000 clones, with 60% to 85% as singletons. This clone was detected only once. The target antigen is unknown. This CDR3 spans 15 amino acids. V lost 5 bases, J lost 1 base, and 11 bases lay in between. The germline V gene encodes CDR1 SEHNR and CDR2 FQNEAQ (reference sequence). Sample: PBMCs. V gene TRBV7-9 combines with J gene TRBJ1-4, with a possible D match to TRBD1 (6 bases). The clonotype comes from a man in his 70s in good health and CMV-seronegative. The CDR3 loop is CASSTGQLTNEKLFF. The CDR3 coding sequence is TGTGCCAGCAGCACCGGACAGTTAACTAATGAAAAACTGTTTTTT.